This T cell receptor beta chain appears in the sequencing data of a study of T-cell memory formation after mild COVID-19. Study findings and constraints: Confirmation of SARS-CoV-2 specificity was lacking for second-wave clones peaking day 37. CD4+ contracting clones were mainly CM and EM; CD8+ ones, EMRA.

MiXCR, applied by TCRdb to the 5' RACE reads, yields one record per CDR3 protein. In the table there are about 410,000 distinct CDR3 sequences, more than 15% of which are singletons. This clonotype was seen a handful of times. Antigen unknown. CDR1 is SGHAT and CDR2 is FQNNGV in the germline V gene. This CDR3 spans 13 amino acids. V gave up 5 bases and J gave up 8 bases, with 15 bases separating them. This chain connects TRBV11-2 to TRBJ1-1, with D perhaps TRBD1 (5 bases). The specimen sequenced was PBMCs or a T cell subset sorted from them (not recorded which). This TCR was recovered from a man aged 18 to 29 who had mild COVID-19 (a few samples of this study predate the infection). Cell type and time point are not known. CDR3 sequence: CASSLPDSAEAFF. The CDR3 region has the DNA TGTGCCAGCAGCCTTCCTGACAGCGCCGAAGCTTTCTTT.